These T cell receptor beta chains were read from a single sample in a study of shared clonotypes between healthy human individuals. Sequencing used immunoSEQ multiplex PCR; TCRdb keeps in-frame clones, though not all of them. The sample holds about 2 million clones, just under 95% seen once. Sequenced: naive CD8+ T cells sorted from blood. Receptors originate from a man between 18 and 29 years old in good health. CDR3s include the opening cysteine and the closing phenylalanine or tryptophan. The D gene is left open where the match is weak. Only some rows state a clone size, as once, few, many or a class for expanded clones.

d_gene: TRBD1; abundance: .; len: 15; v_gene: TRBV4-3; j_gene: TRBJ1-2; CDR3aa: CASSQDRGQLGSGTF; CDR3nt: TGCGCCAGCAGCCAAGATAGGGGACAGCTGGGGTCGGGCACCTTC
d_gene: .; abundance: .; len: 16; v_gene: TRBV9; j_gene: TRBJ2-7; CDR3aa: CASSVGLEGSMHEQYF; CDR3nt: TGTGCCAGCAGCGTAGGACTAGAGGGAAGTATGCACGAGCAGTACTTC
d_gene: .; abundance: .; len: 12; v_gene: TRBV25-1; j_gene: TRBJ1-2; CDR3aa: CASSEGGRGYTF; CDR3nt: TGTGCCAGCAGTGAAGGGGGACGTGGCTACACCTTC
d_gene: .; abundance: .; len: 13; v_gene: TRBV7-2; j_gene: TRBJ2-3; CDR3aa: CASSLAGLHTQYF; CDR3nt: TGTGCCAGCAGCTTAGCAGGGCTCCATACGCAGTATTTT
d_gene: .; abundance: .; len: 17; v_gene: TRBV4-3; j_gene: TRBJ2-2; CDR3aa: CASSQDPGDWGTGELFF; CDR3nt: TGCGCCAGCAGCCAAGATCCCGGCGACTGGGGGACCGGGGAGCTGTTTTTT
d_gene: TRBD1; abundance: .; len: 15; v_gene: TRBV9; j_gene: TRBJ2-3; CDR3aa: CASSDAGGPGDTQYF; CDR3nt: TGTGCCAGCAGCGATGCAGGGGGTCCCGGAGATACGCAGTATTTT
d_gene: .; abundance: .; len: 15; v_gene: TRBV28; j_gene: TRBJ2-1; CDR3aa: CASSPGGLKDNEQFF; CDR3nt: TGTGCCAGCAGTCCCGGAGGACTGAAGGACAATGAGCAGTTCTTC
d_gene: .; abundance: .; len: 13; v_gene: TRBV7-8; j_gene: TRBJ2-2; CDR3aa: CASSLTRVGELFF; CDR3nt: TGTGCCAGCAGCTTAACAAGGGTCGGGGAGCTGTTTTTT
d_gene: .; abundance: .; len: 16; v_gene: TRBV6-6; j_gene: TRBJ2-7; CDR3aa: CASSYSNRDLSYEQYF; CDR3nt: TGTGCCAGCAGTTACTCCAACAGGGACCTCTCCTACGAGCAGTACTTC
d_gene: TRBD2; abundance: once; len: 15; v_gene: TRBV28; j_gene: TRBJ2-5; CDR3aa: CASSHPSGSQETQYF; CDR3nt: TGTGCCAGCAGTCACCCTAGCGGGAGCCAAGAGACCCAGTACTTC
d_gene: .; abundance: .; len: 16; v_gene: TRBV14; j_gene: TRBJ1-1; CDR3aa: CASSQAFPRGGTEAFF; CDR3nt: TGTGCCAGCAGCCAAGCTTTCCCCAGGGGAGGTACTGAAGCTTTCTTT
d_gene: TRBD1; abundance: .; len: 15; v_gene: TRBV7-9; j_gene: TRBJ2-3; CDR3aa: CASSSAGGLTDTQYF; CDR3nt: TGTGCCAGCAGCTCGGCAGGGGGCCTCACAGATACGCAGTATTTT
d_gene: TRBD2; abundance: .; len: 15; v_gene: TRBV28; j_gene: TRBJ2-5; CDR3aa: CASSLAGEYQETQYF; CDR3nt: TGTGCCAGCAGTCTAGCGGGGGAATACCAAGAGACCCAGTACTTC
d_gene: .; abundance: .; len: 16; v_gene: TRBV4-1; j_gene: TRBJ2-1; CDR3aa: CASSHPRDEAYNEQFF; CDR3nt: TGCGCCAGCAGCCATCCCCGGGACGAGGCCTACAATGAGCAGTTCTTC
d_gene: TRBD1; abundance: once; len: 15; v_gene: TRBV5-4; j_gene: TRBJ1-1; CDR3aa: CASRDPGGGNTEAFF; CDR3nt: TGTGCCAGCAGAGATCCAGGGGGGGGGAACACTGAAGCTTTCTTT
d_gene: .; abundance: .; len: 14; v_gene: TRBV11-2; j_gene: TRBJ1-2; CDR3aa: CASSLGGGDYGYTF; CDR3nt: TGTGCCAGCAGCTTAGGTGGTGGAGACTATGGCTACACCTTC
d_gene: .; abundance: .; len: 16; v_gene: TRBV2; j_gene: TRBJ1-4; CDR3aa: CASSPVGQTTNEKLFF; CDR3nt: TGTGCCAGCAGTCCTGTTGGACAGACAACTAATGAAAAACTGTTTTTT
d_gene: .; abundance: few; len: 13; v_gene: TRBV27; j_gene: TRBJ1-6; CDR3aa: CASTVGANSPLHF; CDR3nt: TGTGCCAGCACGGTGGGCGCAAATTCACCCCTCCACTTT